This T cell receptor (beta chain) originates from a study of blood T cell repertoires in COVID-19 (dated by TCRdb to between 2020 and 2021). Regarding the complete study: Samples covering the acute and convalescent phases of COVID-19 were provided by collaborators in the United States, Italy and Spain. The sample metadata nearly always contained a de-identified subject ID, COVID-19 status, age in years and sex. The material from the prospective study consisted of cDNA or gDNA derived from T cells, B-cell-depleted T cells, or PBMCs. Where available, HLA class I and class II types were taken from metadata supplied by the sample provider and were not determined by assay-based typing. The samples were drawn from two sources: the first 160 participants of the ongoing ImmuneRACE study, and 1,000 to 1,500 subjects contributed by 6 global collaborators. The dataset comprised deeply sampled blood TCRbeta repertoires from subjects exposed to, actively infected with, or recovered from COVID-19. The repertoires were released in a freely available public database intended as a resource for research on the immune response to SARS-CoV-2.

Each collaborating institution followed its own protocols to collect whole blood in K2EDTA tubes. Collaborator samples were shipped for TCRbeta analysis as frozen whole blood, isolated PBMCs, or DNA extracted from either sample type. TCRbeta CDR3 regions were amplified from genomic DNA using the immunoSEQ Assay, a bias-controlled multiplex PCR. In the authors' own workflow: The number of nucleated cells in each sample was estimated from the amplification of reference gene primers within the assay. Sequence reads were collapsed and filtered to measure the absolute abundance of every unique TCRbeta CDR3 rearrangement. For each sample, productive Simpson clonality was calculated as the square root of Simpson's diversity index over productive rearrangements. The immuneACCESS repertoire file appears here via TCRdb, limited to in-frame rearrangements. These files lack a portion of the clones; in checked studies, under half of the deficit traces to unresolved V genes, and the cause of the others is not known. D and trimming come from the DNA, and the V and J calls and clone size come from that table. For this sample there are under 200,000 clones; roughly 81% appear just once. Together, the top ten hold more than 0.85% of the sample.

What the work shows at the level of the full study, not this receptor alone: The quantity of clinical and demographic metadata differed by source and by participant and was supplied without curation.

In its sample, this clone was seen once. Its antigen target is currently unknown. It has no much larger one-base neighbor in the sample; base qualities were not kept. The sample comprised peripheral blood. The receptor comes from a middle-aged man with acute or convalescent COVID-19.

In nucleotide form, the sequence is TGTGCCAGCAGTTACTCGACGGCGGCTAGCGGCTACACCTTC. Its amino acids are CASSYSTAASGYTF. The V and J genes are TRBV6-6 and TRBJ1-2, with no reliable assignment of the D segment. Measured from the cysteine to the phenylalanine, the CDR3 is 14 residues long. Only CDR3 DNA remains: 42 bases, in frame from the first base. The germline V gene (reference sequence) yields MNHNY for CDR1 and SVGAGI for CDR2. V is shortened by 0 bases, J by 8 bases, and the region joining them spans 13 bases.